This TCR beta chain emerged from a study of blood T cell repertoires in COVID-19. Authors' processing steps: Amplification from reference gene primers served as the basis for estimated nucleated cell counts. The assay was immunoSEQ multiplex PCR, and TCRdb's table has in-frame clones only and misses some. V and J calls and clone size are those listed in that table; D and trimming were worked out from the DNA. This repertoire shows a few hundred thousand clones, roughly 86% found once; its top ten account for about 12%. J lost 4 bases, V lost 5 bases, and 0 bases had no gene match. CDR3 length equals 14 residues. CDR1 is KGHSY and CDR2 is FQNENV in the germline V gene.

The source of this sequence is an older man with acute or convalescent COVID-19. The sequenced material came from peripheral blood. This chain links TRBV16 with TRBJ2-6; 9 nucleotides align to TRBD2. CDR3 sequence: CASSGTSGANVLTF. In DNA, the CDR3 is TGTGCCAGCAGCGGGACTAGCGGGGCCAACGTCCTGACTTTC.